The 29 T cell receptor beta chains below were found in one sample sequenced in a study of a mutant IDH1 vaccine in newly diagnosed glioma (TCRdb year 2021). Reading the label with the study, this specimen's time point is: week 47, end of study. Each vaccine dose, consisting of 300 ug of a 20-mer mutant IDH1 peptide in Montanide, was administered subcutaneously with topical imiquimod. Library preparation employed the immunoSEQ multiplex PCR assay. What TCRdb holds here is the immuneACCESS table cut down to in-frame rearrangements. Part of the clones is not present; checked against another copy, under half of the missing clones reflect an unresolved V gene, and the others are unexplained. In this sample the table shows about 84,000 clones, 81% of which occur a single time. The top ten clonotypes cover under 6.5% of the sample. These TCRs' antigens remain unknown. Sample: PBMCs, taken from a glioma patient whose treatment included an IDH1 peptide vaccine. The receptors originated from a man between 40 and 49 years old with glioma.

The J gene is TRBJ2-3, the V gene TRBV27; 11 positions match TRBD2. The CDR3 consists of 20 residues. Germline V gives CDR1 MNHEY, CDR2 SMNVEV (reference sequence). Trimming took 3 bases from V and 0 from J; bases not matched to a gene: 14. In DNA, the CDR3 is TGTGCCAGCAGTTTCTCCGGGGGTAGCGGGAGGGTCACTAGCACAGATACGCAGTATTTT. Its protein is CASSFSGGSGRVTSTDTQYF.

The chain uses TRBV30 and TRBJ2-7; 9 nucleotides match TRBD1. The CDR3 sequence is 14 residues long. The V segment lost 5 bases and the J segment 3 bases; nucleotides outside the gene matches: 8. Germline V gene data show CDR1 as GTSNPN and CDR2 as SVGIG (reference sequence). The DNA for the CDR3 is TGTGCCTGGGACCCCGGACAGGGGATCTACGAGCAGTACTTC. Translated, it gives CAWDPGQGIYEQYF.

This chain uses TRBV6-1 with TRBJ1-2; 7 positions match TRBD1. The CDR3 contains 15 residues. With 10 bases clipped from V and 6 bases from J, the junction kept 17 bases outside the gene matches. The germline gives CDR1 MNHNS, CDR2 SASEGT. The CDR3 nucleotides are TGTGCCAACTCTCGGATAGGGGGCGAGGTGGATGGCTACACCTTC. It translates to CANSRIGGEVDGYTF.

The J gene is TRBJ2-1, the V gene TRBV5-4; 7 nucleotides match TRBD2. The ends lost 3 bases at V and 8 bases at J; junction bases unmatched: 8. Germline V gene sequence: CDR1 SGHNT, CDR2 YYREEE (reference sequence). This CDR3 is built from 14 residues. CDR3 bases: TGTGCCAGCAGCTCTCGGACTAGTGTATATGAGCAGTTCTTC. Encoded protein: CASSSRTSVYEQFF.

This clone was seen a few times. The V and J genes are TRBV29-1 and TRBJ1-2; D gene unclear. The ends were cut back, 4 bases at V and 6 bases at J, with 12 bases in the middle. Germline CDR1 is SQVTM and CDR2 is ANQGSEA. The CDR3 loop spans 12 amino acids. The CDR3 DNA is TGCAGCGTTGTAGGGCCCAGTCATGGCTACACCTTC. This sequence encodes CSVVGPSHGYTF.

The gene calls are TRBV10-3 and TRBJ2-5, with D perhaps TRBD1 (6 bases). Trimming shortened V by 3 bases and J by 2 bases, and 7 bases separated the two germline ends. This CDR3 region has 13 residues. Per the germline V gene, CDR1 is ENHRY and CDR2 is SYGVKD. DNA of the CDR3: TGTGCCATCAGTGACAGGGGTCAAGAGACCCAGTACTTC. It specifies CAISDRGQETQYF.

This chain links TRBV6-5 with TRBJ2-5; D call uncertain. The end of the DNA is better explained by TRBJ2-7, so the J call may be wrong. The CDR3 covers 14 residues. CDR1 and CDR2 from the germline V gene are MNHEY and SVGAGI. CDR3 sequence reads: CASSHRPSSYEQYF. CDR3 DNA sequence: TGTGCCAGCAGTCACCGGCCCAGCTCCTACGAGCAGTACTTC.

The chain recombines TRBV15 with TRBJ1-4; D remains unclear. The CDR3 is made up of 13 amino acids. The germline V gene has CDR1 LNHNV and CDR2 YYDKDF (reference sequence). V lost 0 bases and J 8 bases, leaving 7 bases between the germline ends. The CDR3 sequence: CATSRDPPEKLFF. CDR3 in DNA: TGTGCCACCAGCAGAGATCCCCCCGAAAAACTGTTTTTT.

The chain links TRBV7-8 to TRBJ2-7; 12 nucleotides agree with TRBD2. This CDR3 is 18 amino acids long. The V gene end was trimmed by 2 bases and the J gene end by 0 bases; junction bases not matched to a gene: 8. The V gene's germline CDR1 is SGHVS and CDR2 FQNEAQ. The CDR3 region has the DNA TGTGCCAGCAGCTTATATACTAGCGGGGGGACCCTCTCCTACGAGCAGTACTTC. Residues: CASSLYTSGGTLSYEQYF. The full variable domain, completed using reference TRBV7-8 and TRBJ2-7, is GAGVSQSPRYKVAKRGQDVALRCDPISGHVSLFWYQQALGQGPEFLTYFQNEAQLDKSGLPSDRFFAERPEGSVSTLKIQRTQQEDSAVYLCASSLYTSGGTLSYEQYFGPGTRLTVT.

V and J are TRBV13 and TRBJ2-6; a possible D gene is TRBD2 (6 bases). CDR1 is PRHDT, CDR2 FYEKMQ, per germline (reference sequence). V was clipped by 2 bases and J by 3 bases, with 11 bases between them. CDR3 length equals 16 residues. This CDR3 reads CASSLLRGSGANVLTF. CDR3 nucleotides: TGTGCCAGCAGCTTACTTCGGGGGAGTGGGGCCAACGTCCTGACTTTC.

The V call is TRBV6-5, the J call TRBJ2-3, with a weak D call TRBD2 (6 bases). Germline CDR1 MNHEY, CDR2 SVGAGI. This CDR3 has 13 amino acids. V shed 4 bases and J shed 1 base, with 6 bases lying between them. CDR3 sequence (DNA): TGTGCCAGCAGTTGGAGGGGCACAGATACGCAGTATTTT. It specifies CASSWRGTDTQYF.

This clone has a single count. The V call is TRBV5-6, the J call TRBJ1-1; D is undetermined. Trimming took off 1 base at V and 1 base at J, with 5 bases between the two ends. The CDR3 runs to 13 residues. Germline values: CDR1 SGHDT, CDR2 YYEEEE. CDR3 loop: CASSLIGNTEAFF. CDR3 nucleotides: TGTGCCAGCAGCTTGATCGGGAACACTGAAGCTTTCTTT.

The DNA for the CDR3 is TGTGCCAGCTCACCCCGGACTAGCGGGGGTTACGAGCAGTACTTC. Translating it yields CASSPRTSGGYEQYF. The chain carries TRBV18 and TRBJ2-7, with 13 bases matching TRBD2. The V gene's germline CDR1 is KGHSH and CDR2 LQKENI. Trimming removed 3 bases from V and 4 bases from J; junction bases left unmatched: 3. CDR3 size: 15 residues.

CDR3 DNA sequence: TGTGCCAGCAGCGTAGCTGGGGACAGGGGTTACGAGCAGTACTTC. Translating gives CASSVAGDRGYEQYF. J is TRBJ2-7 and V is TRBV9, with 10 nucleotides matching TRBD1. Trimming removed 0 bases from V and 4 bases from J; junction bases left unmatched: 4. CDR1 SGDLS and CDR2 YYNGEE come from the germline V gene. CDR3 size: 15 residues.

This clone was detected a few times. The CDR3 coding sequence is TGCGCCAGCAGCTTTGGGGGCCTGGGCAATCAGCCCCAGCATTTT. It translates to CASSFGGLGNQPQHF. This chain links TRBV5-1 with TRBJ1-5; possibly TRBD1 for D (6 bases). There are 15 residues in the CDR3. Germline V gene data show CDR1 as SGHRS and CDR2 as YFSETQ. V was clipped by 2 bases and J by 2 bases, with 11 bases between them. Variable domain in full (rest from reference TRBV5-1 and TRBJ1-5): KAGVTQTPRYLIKTRGQQVTLSCSPISGHRSVSWYQQTPGQGLQFLFEYFSETQRNKGNFPGRFSGRQFSNSRSEMNVSTLELGDSALYLCASSFGGLGNQPQHFGDGTRLSIL.

This clone was recorded once. Other DNA sequences in the same sample also yield this CDR3. This rearrangement joins TRBV19 to TRBJ1-1; no clear D gene. V was shortened by 1 base and J by 7 bases, with 7 bases between the two germline ends. The CDR3 is 12 amino acids. Germline V gene sequence: CDR1 LNHDA, CDR2 SQIVND (reference sequence). CDR3 bases: TGTGCCAGTAGTATAGGGCCTCGTGAAGCTTTCTTT. Protein: CASSIGPREAFF.

CDR3 DNA sequence: TGTGCCAGCAGCCCGGGACTAGCGGGGGACCAAGAGACCCAGTACTTC. It translates to CASSPGLAGDQETQYF. V is TRBV4-2 and J is TRBJ2-5; 14 bases align to TRBD2. Germline CDR1 is LGHNA and CDR2 is YNFKEQ. The CDR3 consists of 16 residues. The ends lost 4 bases at V and 0 bases at J; junction bases unmatched: 1.

This chain links TRBV27 with TRBJ2-3; no clear D gene. CDR3 length: 14 residues. Trimming removed 4 bases from V and 6 bases from J, with 14 bases in between. Germline V gene lookup returns CDR1 MNHEY and CDR2 SMNVEV (reference sequence). CDR3 DNA: TGTGCCAGCAGTTCCCACCTTTGGGCCGATACGCAGTATTTT. Residues: CASSSHLWADTQYF.

The gene calls are TRBV7-2 and TRBJ2-7; no clear D. The length of the CDR3 is 15 residues. Germline V gene sequence: CDR1 SGHTA, CDR2 FQGNSA. With 1 base removed from V and 0 bases from J, the gap between germline ends came to 10 bases. The CDR3 DNA follows: TGTGCCAGCAGCTTAGGGGTTCTTTCCTCCTACGAGCAGTACTTC. Protein: CASSLGVLSSYEQYF.

This chain links TRBV6-5 with TRBJ2-7; 10 nucleotides align to TRBD2. CDR1 and CDR2 (germline): MNHEY, SVGAGI. Losses at the gene ends were 4 bases for V and 2 bases for J; bases not matched to a gene: 5. This CDR3 comprises 15 residues. The CDR3 DNA is TGTGCCAGCAGTTTCACTAGCGGGACAACCTACGAGCAGTACTTC. Translating gives CASSFTSGTTYEQYF.

The chain has TRBV10-3 and TRBJ2-2, with 12 bases identical to TRBD1. This CDR3 spans 15 amino acids. Losses at the gene ends were 6 bases for V and 6 bases for J; bases not matched to a gene: 5. Germline CDR1 reads ENHRY; CDR2 reads SYGVKD. DNA of the CDR3: TGTGCCATCAGAGCCGGGACAGGGGGCGCCGGGGAGCTGTTTTTT. Amino acids: CAIRAGTGGAGELFF.

The rearrangement joins TRBV11-3 to TRBJ2-5, with a tentative D call TRBD1 (6 bases). The CDR3 loop spans 14 amino acids. V lost 5 bases to trimming and J lost 2 bases, with 12 bases between them. Germline V lookup: CDR1 SGHNT, CDR2 YENEEA. The CDR3 here is CASSDRRGQETQYF. The CDR3 nucleotides are TGTGCCAGCAGCGACCGCAGGGGTCAAGAGACCCAGTACTTC.

Turning to this clone: At one end the junction does not follow the germline gene, possibly because of a read error. The chain joins TRBV19 to TRBJ1-1; perhaps TRBD1 as D (5 bases). There are 15 residues in the CDR3. Per germline, CDR1 LNHDA and CDR2 SQIVND (reference sequence). The chain's CDR3 is CASSIGGSLKTEAFF. CDR3 nucleotide sequence: TGTGCCAGTAGTATAGGGGGCAGTCTGAAAACTGAAGCTTTCTTT.

This chain links TRBV4-1 with TRBJ2-3, with TRBD2 matching over 11 bases. The junction had 12 bases not matched to a gene; V was cut back by 4 bases and J by 3 bases. Germline CDR1 and CDR2: MGHRA and YSYEKL. There are 18 residues in the CDR3. The CDR3 region is CASSPTSGGQTRTDTQYF. CDR3 nucleotide sequence: TGCGCCAGCAGCCCAACTAGCGGGGGCCAAACCAGGACAGATACGCAGTATTTT.

This chain links TRBV30 with TRBJ2-4; tentative D call: TRBD2 (6 bases). Trimming left V 2 bases short and J 0 bases short, with 11 bases between. Germline V gene sequence: CDR1 GTSNPN, CDR2 SVGIG (reference sequence). CDR3 length: 15 residues. Here the CDR3 reads CAWSPWGLAKNIQYF. In nucleotides, the CDR3 is TGTGCCTGGAGTCCTTGGGGACTAGCCAAAAACATTCAGTACTTC.

The chain combines TRBV6-5 with TRBJ1-1, with 7 bases fitting TRBD1. The V gene's germline CDR1 is MNHEY and CDR2 SVGAGI. V was clipped by 8 bases and J by 7 bases; unmatched bases: 10. The CDR3 sequence is 13 residues long. CDR3 DNA sequence: TGTGCCAGCTCTCATGGGACAGCCAATGAAGCTTTCTTT. It codes for CASSHGTANEAFF.

The V call is TRBV6-1, the J call TRBJ2-1; 7 nucleotides match TRBD1. Germline CDR1 is MNHNS and CDR2 is SASEGT. This CDR3 spans 15 amino acids. V lost 6 bases, J lost 0 bases, and 5 bases stayed unmatched. The CDR3 DNA is TGTGCCAGCAGGTACCGGGACAGCTCCTACAATGAGCAGTTCTTC. Translation: CASRYRDSSYNEQFF.

The table lists this clone with a count of one. The gene calls are TRBV2 and TRBJ2-5; TRBD2 agrees at 12 bases. CDR3 length equals 13 residues. The V and J ends lost 8 bases and 4 bases, in that order; junction bases with no gene match: 2. Germline lookup yields CDR1 SNHLY and CDR2 FYNNEI. CDR3: CASPGLAGETQYF. The CDR3 nucleotides are TGTGCCAGCCCGGGACTAGCGGGAGAGACCCAGTACTTC.

This chain links TRBV6-5 with TRBJ2-1, with D perhaps matching TRBD1 (6 bases). Germline V gene sequence: CDR1 MNHEY, CDR2 SVGAGI. V lost 0 bases, J lost 14 bases, and 11 bases lay in between. The CDR3 extends over 12 amino acids. The CDR3 sequence is CASSYSGTREFF. The CDR3 DNA reads as TGTGCCAGCAGTTACTCGGGGACAAGGGAGTTCTTC.